The entry below describes one T cell receptor beta chain. Its antigen remains unknown. Sorted populations all had greater than 95% purity. These data originate in a study of beta chain features in type 1 diabetes. General study points: At VDJ recombination sites, type 1 diabetes patients had fewer insertions and more deleted nucleotides.

All of the isolated RNA was reverse transcribed, so expressed TCRB transcripts were sequenced. Libraries were prepared by immunoSEQ multiplex PCR; TCRdb keeps only in-frame clonotypes and omits some of them. The sample holds around 350,000 clones, approximately 12% seen once. The CDR3 totals 15 residues. With V trimmed by 1 base and J by 10 bases, 9 bases remained unmatched. The germline gives CDR1 GTSNPN, CDR2 SVGIG (reference sequence). This sequence was found in a man aged 18 to 30 in good health. The gene calls are TRBV30 and TRBJ2-1; 11 bases line up with TRBD2. The sequencing sample was made of naive CD4+ T cells from blood. The CDR3 DNA reads as TGTGCCTGGAGTGCCGGGACTAGCGGTGTCCAGGAGCAGTTCTTC. Residues: CAWSAGTSGVQEQFF.